This is a list of T cell receptor beta chains from one sample in a study of CD8 T cells in Susac syndrome. TCRdb re-analysed the immunoSEQ multiplex PCR reads in MiXCR, keeping a single row per CDR3 protein. The sample has approximately 300,000 distinct CDR3 sequences, about 88% seen once. The source material was CD8+ T cells from PBMCs. These receptors came from a human donor with multiple sclerosis. CDR3s include the opening cysteine and the closing phenylalanine or tryptophan. A D gene is named only where the DNA matches it firmly. Clone sizes are given selectively: once, few, many, or a class where the clone is expanded.

d_call: -
clone_size: -
v_call: TRBV9
j_call: TRBJ2-7
cdr3_nt: TGTGCCAGCAGCAACGAGGACGGCTACGAGCAGTACTTC
cdr3_aa: CASSNEDGYEQYF

d_call: -
clone_size: -
v_call: TRBV12-3/TRBV12-4
j_call: TRBJ2-3
cdr3_nt: TGTGCCAGCAGTTTAGCATACGGGGCTAAAGACTCCGAAAACGCAGATACGCAGTATTTT
cdr3_aa: CASSLAYGAKDSENADTQYF

d_call: TRBD2
clone_size: -
v_call: TRBV29-1
j_call: TRBJ2-7
cdr3_nt: TGCAGCGTTGAAGAGCCCCGGGGGGGCCACGAGCAGTACTTC
cdr3_aa: CSVEEPRGGHEQYF

d_call: TRBD2
clone_size: -
v_call: TRBV5-1
j_call: TRBJ2-1
cdr3_nt: TGCGCCAGCAGCTTCGGGGGGTACAATGAGCAGTTCTTC
cdr3_aa: CASSFGGYNEQFF

d_call: -
clone_size: -
v_call: TRBV23-1
j_call: TRBJ2-1
cdr3_nt: TGCGCCAGCAGCCGGGGTGGGGAAAAGGACACGACCGAACTGCCGGTCTACAATGAGCAGTTCTTC
cdr3_aa: CASSRGGEKDTTELPVYNEQFF

d_call: TRBD1
clone_size: -
v_call: TRBV29-1
j_call: TRBJ2-3
cdr3_nt: TGCAGCGTTGATGGCCAGGGGGCGAACACAGATACGCAGTATTTT
cdr3_aa: CSVDGQGANTDTQYF

d_call: -
clone_size: -
v_call: TRBV4-1
j_call: TRBJ2-1
cdr3_nt: TGCGCCAGCAGCCACGGAGTTGAGCAGTTCTTC
cdr3_aa: CASSHGVEQFF

d_call: TRBD2
clone_size: -
v_call: TRBV4-2
j_call: TRBJ2-3
cdr3_nt: TGTGCCAGCAGCCAGGACGGGACTAGAGACACGCAGTATTTT
cdr3_aa: CASSQDGTRDTQYF

d_call: -
clone_size: -
v_call: TRBV7-8
j_call: TRBJ2-5
cdr3_nt: TGTGCCAGCAGCTTAGTTTTTCTCCGCGGCGGGGTACAAGAGACCCAGTACTTC
cdr3_aa: CASSLVFLRGGVQETQYF

d_call: -
clone_size: -
v_call: TRBV27
j_call: TRBJ2-7
cdr3_nt: TGTGCCAGCAGTTTATTAGCGAACTCCTACGAGCAGTACTTC
cdr3_aa: CASSLLANSYEQYF

d_call: -
clone_size: once
v_call: TRBV7-9
j_call: TRBJ2-5
cdr3_nt: TGTGCCAGCAGCCCTCCTAGGGGCCAGGCCAGACAAGAGACCCAGTACTTC
cdr3_aa: CASSPPRGQARQETQYF

d_call: -
clone_size: -
v_call: TRBV30
j_call: TRBJ2-5
cdr3_nt: TGTGCCTGGAGTGGATCGCAGACCCAGTACTTC
cdr3_aa: CAWSGSQTQYF

d_call: TRBD1
clone_size: few
v_call: TRBV7-2
j_call: TRBJ2-7
cdr3_nt: TGTGCCAGCAGCTTACCAGACAGGGCCGAGCAGTACTTC
cdr3_aa: CASSLPDRAEQYF

d_call: -
clone_size: -
v_call: TRBV7-2
j_call: TRBJ1-1
cdr3_nt: TGTGCCAGCAGCGATGGGACGGAGAACACTGAAGCTTTCTTT
cdr3_aa: CASSDGTENTEAFF

d_call: TRBD2
clone_size: few
v_call: TRBV7-9
j_call: TRBJ2-7
cdr3_nt: TGTGCCAGCAGCCCTGGCGGGGGTATCTTCGAGCAGTACTTC
cdr3_aa: CASSPGGGIFEQYF

d_call: -
clone_size: -
v_call: TRBV20-1
j_call: TRBJ2-5
cdr3_nt: TGCAGTGCTAGGTTGACGGTTCGCCAAGAGACCCAGTACTTC
cdr3_aa: CSARLTVRQETQYF

d_call: -
clone_size: -
v_call: TRBV21-1
j_call: TRBJ2-7
cdr3_nt: TGTGCCAGCAGCTTAGGGACAGCTAGAATCCGAAGCTCCTACGAGCAGTACTTC
cdr3_aa: CASSLGTARIRSSYEQYF

d_call: -
clone_size: -
v_call: TRBV28
j_call: TRBJ1-4
cdr3_nt: TGTGCCAGCAGTTTGCTAGTGTATGCAGACTATAATGAAAAACTGTTTTTT
cdr3_aa: CASSLLVYADYNEKLFF

d_call: -
clone_size: -
v_call: TRBV9
j_call: TRBJ2-1
cdr3_nt: TGTGCCAGCTCAGCGGAGAGCTCCTACAATGAGCAGTTCTTC
cdr3_aa: CASSAESSYNEQFF

d_call: TRBD2
clone_size: -
v_call: TRBV7-9
j_call: TRBJ2-3
cdr3_nt: TGTGCCAGCAGCCTAGCGGGAGAACGGGCAGATACGCAGTATTTT
cdr3_aa: CASSLAGERADTQYF

d_call: -
clone_size: -
v_call: TRBV7-9
j_call: TRBJ1-5
cdr3_nt: TGTGCCAGCACCCTGGGCAGCAATCAGCCCCAGCATTTT
cdr3_aa: CASTLGSNQPQHF

d_call: -
clone_size: -
v_call: TRBV7-9
j_call: TRBJ1-2
cdr3_nt: TGTGCCAGCAGCCTAGGGGACGTATACACCTTC
cdr3_aa: CASSLGDVYTF

d_call: -
clone_size: -
v_call: TRBV18
j_call: TRBJ2-5
cdr3_nt: TGTGCCAGCTCACTCCGGGACGGCCAAGAGACCCAGTACTTC
cdr3_aa: CASSLRDGQETQYF

d_call: -
clone_size: -
v_call: TRBV29-1
j_call: TRBJ2-5
cdr3_nt: TGCAGCGTTGAAGCCCCAGCCCAAGAGACCCAGTACTTC
cdr3_aa: CSVEAPAQETQYF

d_call: -
clone_size: -
v_call: TRBV15
j_call: TRBJ2-3
cdr3_nt: TGTGCCACCAGCAGAGATGGGTCGGTCACAGATACGCAGTATTTT
cdr3_aa: CATSRDGSVTDTQYF

d_call: -
clone_size: -
v_call: TRBV28
j_call: TRBJ2-7
cdr3_nt: TGTGCCAGCAGTTCACCGGGGAGGACTAACTACGAGCAGTACTTC
cdr3_aa: CASSSPGRTNYEQYF

d_call: -
clone_size: -
v_call: TRBV10-3
j_call: TRBJ2-7
cdr3_nt: TGTGCCATCAGAGAAGCCTCAGGGATCTCCTACGAGCAGTACTTC
cdr3_aa: CAIREASGISYEQYF

d_call: -
clone_size: -
v_call: TRBV27
j_call: TRBJ2-3
cdr3_nt: TGTGCCAGCAGTTTATCGCCACGGGGGAACACAGATACGCAGTATTTT
cdr3_aa: CASSLSPRGNTDTQYF

d_call: -
clone_size: -
v_call: TRBV7-3
j_call: TRBJ1-6
cdr3_nt: TGTGCCAGCAGCCCAAGACAGGTTAAAGGATCACCCCTCCACTTT
cdr3_aa: CASSPRQVKGSPLHF

d_call: -
clone_size: -
v_call: TRBV28
j_call: TRBJ2-3
cdr3_nt: TGTGCCAGCCGTTCAAGAGCGGGTGGCACAGATACGCAGTATTTT
cdr3_aa: CASRSRAGGTDTQYF

d_call: -
clone_size: -
v_call: TRBV15
j_call: TRBJ1-1
cdr3_nt: TGTGCCACCAGCAGACTCTCACAGGGAGCTGAGACTGAAGCTTTCTTT
cdr3_aa: CATSRLSQGAETEAFF

d_call: -
clone_size: -
v_call: TRBV10-3
j_call: TRBJ2-3
cdr3_nt: TGTGCCATCCGGGCCTATCGAAATACGCAGTATTTT
cdr3_aa: CAIRAYRNTQYF

d_call: -
clone_size: -
v_call: TRBV5-4
j_call: TRBJ2-1
cdr3_nt: TGTGCCAGCAGCTTGGGCGGTGTGGTACGGCTTAGCTCCTACAATGAGCAGTTCTTC
cdr3_aa: CASSLGGVVRLSSYNEQFF

d_call: -
clone_size: -
v_call: TRBV9
j_call: TRBJ2-2
cdr3_nt: TGTGCCAGCAGCGTAGGGGTTTCGGGGGCGAACACCGGGGAGCTGTTTTTT
cdr3_aa: CASSVGVSGANTGELFF

d_call: -
clone_size: -
v_call: TRBV7-9
j_call: TRBJ2-1
cdr3_nt: TGTGCCAGCATCCAGCGGACATCCTACAATGAGCAGTTCTTC
cdr3_aa: CASIQRTSYNEQFF

d_call: -
clone_size: -
v_call: TRBV7-8
j_call: TRBJ2-1
cdr3_nt: TGTGCCAGCAGCCGTTTGGGATACAATGAGCAGTTCTTC
cdr3_aa: CASSRLGYNEQFF

d_call: -
clone_size: -
v_call: TRBV20-1
j_call: TRBJ1-1
cdr3_nt: TGCAGTAGATCGGGGGGTTTCACTGAAGCTTTCTTT
cdr3_aa: CSRSGGFTEAFF

d_call: -
clone_size: once
v_call: TRBV4-1
j_call: TRBJ1-5
cdr3_nt: TGCGCCAGCAGCCAAGATCTCAATCAGCCCCAGCATTTT
cdr3_aa: CASSQDLNQPQHF

d_call: TRBD2
clone_size: once
v_call: TRBV3-1
j_call: TRBJ2-7
cdr3_nt: TGTGCCAGCAGCAATTATCTAGCGGGGGGGATCTCCTACGAGCAGTACTTC
cdr3_aa: CASSNYLAGGISYEQYF

d_call: -
clone_size: -
v_call: TRBV29-1
j_call: TRBJ2-7
cdr3_nt: TGCAGCGTGACCGCTAGTATTTCCCCTGTACACGAGCAGTACTTC
cdr3_aa: CSVTASISPVHEQYF

d_call: -
clone_size: -
v_call: TRBV29-1
j_call: TRBJ2-7
cdr3_nt: TGCAGCGTTGTTCAGTCCTACGAGCAGTACTTC
cdr3_aa: CSVVQSYEQYF

d_call: TRBD2
clone_size: -
v_call: TRBV9
j_call: TRBJ2-2
cdr3_nt: TGTGCCAGCAGCGCGGGGACTAGCGGGAGGGATATCCGTAACACCGGGGAGCTGTTTTTT
cdr3_aa: CASSAGTSGRDIRNTGELFF

d_call: TRBD2
clone_size: -
v_call: TRBV5-1
j_call: TRBJ2-3
cdr3_nt: TGCGCCAGCAGCCCGGGGACTAGCAACGCAGATACGCAGTATTTT
cdr3_aa: CASSPGTSNADTQYF

d_call: -
clone_size: few
v_call: TRBV4-1
j_call: TRBJ1-1
cdr3_nt: TGCGCCAGCAGCCAAGATCGTGGGGTCATGAACACTGAAGCTTTCTTT
cdr3_aa: CASSQDRGVMNTEAFF

d_call: TRBD2
clone_size: -
v_call: TRBV27
j_call: TRBJ2-3
cdr3_nt: TGTGCCAGCAGTTCATTAGCGGGCCACACAGATACGCAGTATTTT
cdr3_aa: CASSSLAGHTDTQYF

d_call: -
clone_size: -
v_call: TRBV20-1
j_call: TRBJ2-1
cdr3_nt: TGCAGTGCTAGAGATCTGGGAGCCGATGGGAATGAGCAGTTCTTC
cdr3_aa: CSARDLGADGNEQFF

d_call: TRBD1
clone_size: -
v_call: TRBV29-1
j_call: TRBJ1-1
cdr3_nt: TGCAGCGTTCCTAGAAGGGGACAGGAAGCTTTCTTT
cdr3_aa: CSVPRRGQEAFF

d_call: TRBD1
clone_size: -
v_call: TRBV28
j_call: TRBJ2-4
cdr3_nt: TGTGCCAGCAGTTTTCGTACAGGGGACGTCCAAGGCATTCAGTACTTC
cdr3_aa: CASSFRTGDVQGIQYF

d_call: -
clone_size: -
v_call: TRBV2
j_call: TRBJ2-3
cdr3_nt: TGTGCCAGCAGTGATACCGGAGGCACAGATACGCAGTATTTT
cdr3_aa: CASSDTGGTDTQYF

d_call: -
clone_size: -
v_call: TRBV29-1
j_call: TRBJ2-2
cdr3_nt: TGCAGCGTTTCCCACGCCGGGGAGCTGTTTTTT
cdr3_aa: CSVSHAGELFF

d_call: -
clone_size: -
v_call: TRBV30
j_call: TRBJ1-1
cdr3_nt: TGTGCCTGGAGACCTATTCTAGGAAACACTGAAGCTTTCTTT
cdr3_aa: CAWRPILGNTEAFF

d_call: TRBD2
clone_size: -
v_call: TRBV27
j_call: TRBJ2-1
cdr3_nt: TGTGCCAGCAGTCCCCTAACTAGCGGGGGGGCCGTTGAGCAGTTCTTC
cdr3_aa: CASSPLTSGGAVEQFF